These 26 T cell receptor beta chains came from one sample sequenced in a study of blood T cells in healthy people across ages. Alongside a J-beta primer mix, a sample-barcoded 5' primer served in a second PCR lasting roughly 7 to 11 cycles. TCRdb reanalysed the 5' RACE reads using MiXCR and keeps one entry per CDR3 protein. The profile shows about 1.8 million distinct CDR3 sequences, about 50% of them singletons. Sequencing was performed on blood. The receptors come from a woman aged 40 to 50 in good health.

J is TRBJ1-2 and V is TRBV29-1; D remains unclear. This CDR3 spans 12 amino acids. The V end was cut by 2 bases, the J end by 6 bases, with 10 bases between. Germline V gene sequence: CDR1 SQVTM, CDR2 ANQGSEA. The CDR3 spells CSVERISDGYTF. As DNA, the CDR3 is TGCAGCGTTGAACGGATTTCAGATGGCTACACCTTC. The complete variable domain, with remaining parts taken from reference TRBV29-1 and TRBJ1-2, reads SAVISQKPSRDICQRGTSLTIQCQVDSQVTMMFWYRQQPGQSLTLIATANQGSEATYESGFVIDKFPISRPNLTFSTLTVSNMSPEDSSIYLCSVERISDGYTFGSGTRLTVV.

The chain employs TRBV9 and TRBJ1-2; 8 bases agree with TRBD1. The CDR3 length is 17 residues. J gave up 3 bases and V 3 bases, and 13 bases lay outside the gene matches. CDR1 and CDR2 from the germline V gene are SGDLS and YYNGEE. CDR3 protein: CASSGGMRQGADYGYTF. In nucleotides, the CDR3 is TGTGCCAGCAGCGGAGGCATGAGGCAGGGGGCCGACTATGGCTACACCTTC.

The chain carries TRBV6-1 and TRBJ1-5, with D unclear. The CDR3 is made up of 11 amino acids. Trimming took off 4 bases at V and 7 bases at J, with 5 bases between the two ends. Looked up from germline, CDR1 is MNHNS and CDR2 is SASEGT. CDR3 region: CASSAYQPQHF. CDR3 DNA: TGTGCCAGCAGTGCTTACCAGCCCCAGCATTTT.

The CDR3, as DNA: TGCGCCAGCAGCACGATGGCCTACAATGAGCAGTTCTTC. It is translated as CASSTMAYNEQFF. The chain carries TRBV5-1 and TRBJ2-1; D gene unclear. The CDR3 consists of 13 residues. Germline values: CDR1 SGHRS, CDR2 YFSETQ. V lost 4 bases and J lost 2, with 7 bases in between.

The chain joins TRBV12-5 to TRBJ2-1, with TRBD1 matching 8 bases. V lost 1 base to trimming and J lost 5 bases; unmatched junction nucleotides: 7. Germline values: CDR1 LGHNT, CDR2 FRNRAP. The CDR3 covers 16 residues. CDR3 protein: CASGLAIGQGNNEQFF. The CDR3 region has the DNA TGTGCTAGTGGTTTGGCAATAGGACAGGGCAACAATGAGCAGTTCTTC.

The chain links TRBV28 to TRBJ2-1; the match to TRBD2 covers 9 bases. This CDR3 is built from 15 residues. CDR1 and CDR2 (germline): MDHEN, SYDVKM. Germline trimming cut 6 bases from V and 8 bases from J; bases unmatched to any gene: 11. The DNA of the CDR3 is TGTGCCAGCAGACATTTAGCGGGAGTCATCGATGAGCAGTTCTTC. The encoded protein is CASRHLAGVIDEQFF.

The chain links TRBV12-3 or TRBV12-4 to TRBJ2-5; TRBD1 aligns across 8 bases. The CDR3 covers 15 residues. Unmatched junction bases numbered 8, after V lost 5 bases and J lost 3 bases. CDR3 in DNA: TGTGCCAGCAGTCTTAGCCGGACAGGGAAAGAGACCCAGTACTTC. It is translated as CASSLSRTGKETQYF.

The chain employs TRBV25-1 and TRBJ2-4, with TRBD1 matching over 7 bases. Judging by the DNA end, TRBJ2-7 fits better; the J call may be wrong. The CDR3 covers 15 residues. Germline CDR1 and CDR2: MGHDK and SYGVNS. The CDR3 is CASSGRDRSPSEQYF. CDR3 bases: TGTGCCAGCAGTGGCCGGGACAGATCTCCCAGCGAGCAGTACTTC.

The chain couples TRBV6-5 to TRBJ1-1; TRBD1 agrees at 9 bases. This CDR3 region has 14 residues. The junction had 4 bases not matched to a gene; V was cut back by 7 bases and J by 1 base. Per germline, CDR1 MNHEY and CDR2 SVGAGI. The CDR3 spells CASTGQGTNTEAFF. DNA for the CDR3: TGTGCCAGCACCGGACAGGGGACGAACACTGAAGCTTTCTTT.

This clonotype has more than one count but fewer than ten. This chain connects TRBV29-1 to TRBJ2-7; a possible D gene is TRBD1 (5 bases). CDR3 length equals 11 residues. Germline lookup yields CDR1 SQVTM and CDR2 ANQGSEA. The V end lost 4 bases, the J end lost 3 bases, and 7 bases lay between the germline ends. The CDR3 DNA follows: TGCAGCGTTGGGGGCCTCTACGAGCAGTACTTC. Residues: CSVGGLYEQYF.

The chain recombines TRBV2 with TRBJ2-3; 9 bases fit TRBD2. The CDR3 contains 14 residues. Germline V gene sequence: CDR1 SNHLY, CDR2 FYNNEI. V dropped 10 bases and J dropped 3; count of bases not matched to a gene: 8. In DNA form, the CDR3 reads TGTGCCACCCTGCGGGCGGGGGGGACAGATACGCAGTATTTT. Residues: CATLRAGGTDTQYF.

This clonotype appeared many times. The chain combines TRBV7-2 with TRBJ2-3; 11 nucleotides agree with TRBD2. Germline lookup yields CDR1 SGHTA and CDR2 FQGNSA. CDR3 size: 15 residues. V lost 5 bases to trimming and J lost 2 bases; unmatched junction nucleotides: 3. Here the CDR3 reads CASSASGGTTDTQYF. Here the CDR3 DNA reads TGTGCCAGCAGCGCTAGCGGGGGGACCACAGATACGCAGTATTTT.

The CDR3 sequence: CASSVGTISGDGYTF. The CDR3 DNA reads as TGTGCCAGCAGCGTAGGCACCATATCGGGTGATGGCTACACCTTC. The J gene is TRBJ1-2, the V gene TRBV9; D is unclear. The germline V gene has CDR1 SGDLS and CDR2 YYNGEE. Trimming shortened V by 0 bases and J by 6 bases, and 15 bases separated the two germline ends. The CDR3 is made up of 15 amino acids. The entire variable domain, with the rest obtained from reference TRBV9 and TRBJ1-2, is as follows: DSGVTQTPKHLITATGQRVTLRCSPRSGDLSVYWYQQSLDQGLQFLIQYYNGEERAKGNILERFSAQQFPDLHSELNLSSLELGDSALYFCASSVGTISGDGYTFGSGTRLTVV.

The rearrangement uses TRBV14 and TRBJ2-1; 9 bases are shared with TRBD2. Germline trimming cut 1 base from V and 7 bases from J; bases unmatched to any gene: 8. The length of the CDR3 is 16 residues. Germline loops: CDR1 SGHDN, CDR2 FVKESK. DNA of the CDR3: TGTGCCAGCAGCCAAGTTAGCGGGGGACCTACAAATGAGCAGTTCTTC. The encoded protein is CASSQVSGGPTNEQFF.

There are a few counts of this clonotype. The rearrangement uses TRBV7-2 and TRBJ2-1; TRBD2 agrees at 7 bases. CDR3 size: 15 residues. Germline CDR1 is SGHTA and CDR2 is FQGNSA. The trim removed 2 bases at V and 6 bases at J, leaving 7 bases unmatched. The DNA of the CDR3 is TGTGCCAGCAGCTTATTTGCGGGGGTCTCCAATGAGCAGTTCTTC. Translation gives CASSLFAGVSNEQFF.

This rearrangement joins TRBV6-2 or TRBV6-3 to TRBJ2-1; 7 bases fit TRBD2. J gave up 5 bases and V 4 bases, and 8 bases lay outside the gene matches. The CDR3 consists of 15 residues. Germline-derived CDR1 and CDR2 are MNHEY and SVGEGT. The CDR3 loop reads CASSWWRGKNNEQFF. CDR3 nucleotides: TGTGCCAGCAGTTGGTGGCGGGGGAAAAACAATGAGCAGTTCTTC.

This clonotype was seen a few times. The DNA of the CDR3 is TGTGCCAGCAGCCCCAGCCCGGGCAACCAGAACACTGAAGCTTTCTTT. It specifies CASSPSPGNQNTEAFF. The chain recombines TRBV4-2 with TRBJ1-1; D remains ambiguous. Germline lookup yields CDR1 LGHNA and CDR2 YNFKEQ. V was pared by 4 bases and J by 1 base, with 16 bases between. CDR3 length: 16 residues.

This sequence joins TRBV29-1 and TRBJ2-1; 9 bases are shared with TRBD2. The germline CDR1 and CDR2 sequences are SQVTM and ANQGSEA. The V and J ends lost 3 bases and 4 bases, in that order; junction bases with no gene match: 1. The CDR3 sequence is 13 residues long. This CDR3 reads CSVETSGYNEQFF. Written as DNA, the CDR3 is TGCAGCGTTGAGACTAGCGGTTACAATGAGCAGTTCTTC.

The rearrangement joins TRBV3-1 to TRBJ1-2, with 8 bases aligning to TRBD1. V lost 0 bases and J lost 5; bases outside the gene matches: 8. Germline values: CDR1 LGHDT, CDR2 YNNKEL (reference sequence). The CDR3 loop spans 16 amino acids. The CDR3 bases are TGTGCCAGCAGCCAAGACAGGGGGCGGTTCAGATATGGCTACACCTTC. Residues: CASSQDRGRFRYGYTF.

The CDR3 reads CASTSSGGEYF. CDR3 coding DNA: TGTGCCAGCACCTCTAGCGGGGGGGAGTATTTT. This rearrangement joins TRBV13 to TRBJ2-3; 12 bases are shared with TRBD2. The CDR3 is 11 residues long. J lost 13 bases, V lost 7 bases, and 3 bases had no gene match. Germline values: CDR1 PRHDT, CDR2 FYEKMQ (reference sequence).

The CDR3, as DNA: TGCAGTGCTAGCGGGCAGGCCTACGAGCAGTACTTC. It encodes CSASGQAYEQYF. The rearrangement links TRBV20-1 to TRBJ2-7, with unresolved D. Trimming removed 3 bases from V and 2 bases from J, with 8 bases in between. This CDR3 is 12 amino acids long. The germline CDR1 and CDR2 sequences are DFQATT and SNEGSKA (reference sequence).

The V call is TRBV6-2 or TRBV6-3, the J call TRBJ2-1; D is unclear. Looked up from germline, CDR1 is MNHEY and CDR2 is SVGEGT. V lost 2 bases to trimming and J lost 1 base, with 12 bases between them. This CDR3 contains 16 residues. For the CDR3, the DNA is TGTGCCAGCAGTTACATTGGCAGTCCTTCCTACAATGAGCAGTTCTTC. Its protein product is CASSYIGSPSYNEQFF.

This clonotype was picked up a small number of times. The chain carries TRBV24-1 and TRBJ2-7; 7 positions match TRBD1. The germline V gene encodes CDR1 KGHDR and CDR2 SFDVKD. The CDR3 length is 16 residues. V dropped 5 bases and J dropped 1; count of bases not matched to a gene: 10. CDR3 residues: CATSASDRVPSYEQYF. In nucleotides, the CDR3 is TGTGCCACCAGTGCCTCAGACAGGGTACCGTCCTACGAGCAGTACTTC.

The chain joins TRBV7-2 to TRBJ2-7; 10 nucleotides match TRBD1. The CDR3 loop spans 14 amino acids. Trimming took 10 bases from V and 2 from J; bases not matched to a gene: 8. Germline V gene sequence: CDR1 SGHTA, CDR2 FQGNSA. In DNA form, the CDR3 reads TGTGCCATTGGAGACAGGGGGCAACCCTACGAGCAGTACTTC. Its translation is CAIGDRGQPYEQYF.

The chain links TRBV5-1 to TRBJ1-4, with 8 bases fitting TRBD1. Germline loops: CDR1 SGHRS, CDR2 YFSETQ. This CDR3 is 15 amino acids long. The junction had 8 bases not matched to a gene; V was cut back by 4 bases and J by 6 bases. CDR3 amino acids: CASSPTQGAYEKLFF. The CDR3 nucleotides read TGCGCCAGCAGCCCCACCCAGGGGGCTTATGAAAAACTGTTTTTT.

CDR3 amino acids: CASSSPRSGPSNTGELFF. The CDR3 coding sequence is TGTGCCAGCAGCTCCCCTAGAAGCGGGCCTTCGAACACCGGGGAGCTGTTTTTT. The chain couples TRBV28 to TRBJ2-2; perhaps TRBD2 as D (6 bases). CDR3 length: 18 residues. The V and J ends lost 6 bases and 0 bases respectively, with 20 bases between them. The V gene's germline CDR1 is MDHEN and CDR2 SYDVKM.